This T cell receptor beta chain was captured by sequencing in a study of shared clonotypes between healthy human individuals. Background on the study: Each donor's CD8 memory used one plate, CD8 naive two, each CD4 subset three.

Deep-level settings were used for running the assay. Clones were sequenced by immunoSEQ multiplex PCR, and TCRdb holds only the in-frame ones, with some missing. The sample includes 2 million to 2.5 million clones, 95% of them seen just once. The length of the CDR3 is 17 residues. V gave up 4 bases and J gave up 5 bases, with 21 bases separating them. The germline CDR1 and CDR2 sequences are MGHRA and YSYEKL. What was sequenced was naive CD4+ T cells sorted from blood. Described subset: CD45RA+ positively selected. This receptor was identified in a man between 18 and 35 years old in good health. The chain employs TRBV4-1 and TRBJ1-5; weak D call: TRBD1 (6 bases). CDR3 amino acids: CASSPLVGQGGYQPQHF. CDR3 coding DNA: TGCGCCAGCAGCCCCCTTGTGGGTCAAGGGGGTTATCAGCCCCAGCATTTT.